The T cell receptor (beta chain) under discussion was sequenced for a study of cytomegalovirus exposure and HLA in healthy donors (dated by TCRdb to about 2017). Broadly, across the study: An earlier analysis of approximately 550 of the donors reported about 250 Gb of sequence data and roughly 100 million unique TCR beta sequences from 150 million to 200 million T cells. Roughly 300 gigabases of sequencing data and some 85 million unique TCR sequences were included in an early release covering 550 to 650 HLA-typed donors. Among the roughly 380 genotyped donors, approximately 81% belonged to the genetic ancestry cluster associated with self-reported Caucasian donors. The study was designed to test whether signatures of past pathogen exposure could be identified by cataloging public T cell receptors. The study used immunosequencing to profile the T cell repertoires of 670 or so subjects and linked those repertoires to cytomegalovirus serostatus. In addition to the first cohort of 666 subjects, a separate validation cohort of 120 different subjects was used. The study combined high-throughput TCR immunosequencing, statistical association of individual TCRs with disease status, and machine learning to predict cytomegalovirus infection status. A later analysis re-analyzed previously published TCR beta repertoires from several hundred donors and added high-resolution HLA genotyping to study TCR occurrence patterns. The later analysis used no new phenotypic data to find candidate immune exposures, relying instead on TCR beta sequences and their occurrence across donors. In an earlier analysis of roughly 540 of the donors, high-throughput TCR beta sequencing was used to judge whether each TCR beta V gene segment behaved as functional or pseudogenic. Donor age, sex, ethnicity and CMV serostatus were compiled alongside the repertoire data. A later genetic analysis used genome-wide SNP genotypes for about 60% of the roughly 700 donors, treating that subset as a discovery cohort. Every discovery cohort repertoire had been produced on one sequencing platform. Class I and class II HLA loci were covered by the typing at four-digit resolution. The number of typed donors differed by locus: 629-630 for A, B, C, DRB1 and DQB1; roughly 510 for DQA1; roughly 600 for DPA1; and about 450 for DPB1. About five DR-DQ haplotypes were handled as single units for association and clustering, since linkage in the cohort was strong. On average, roughly 240,000 unique TCR beta nucleotide sequences were sequenced per donor among 350 to 400 genotyped donors of the cohort, with 15% to 20% of those sequences being non-productive.

The V and J ends are trimmed by 7 bases and 7 bases, leaving 17 bases between them. CDR1 and CDR2 are read off the germline V gene as MNHEY and SVGAGI. The CDR3 runs 14 amino acids, cysteine and phenylalanine included. Only CDR3 DNA remains: 42 bases, in frame from the first base. On the study overall, not on this receptor specifically: In a later analysis, HLA-associated TCR beta chains showed more clonal expansion and lower generation probabilities than non-associated chains that were equally common. Cytomegalovirus status was reported to be diagnosed by the classifier with high specificity and sensitivity in both the original and validation cohorts. The authors suggested that the approach could potentially be extended to other disease states and immunological phenotypes. While some public TCRs were present in many individuals, most TCR sequences turned up only very rarely across donors. Because some donors lacked HLA typing at each locus, the association tests relied only on the typed subset. A cluster of highly shared sequence variants was judged likely to represent a technical artifact of the sequencing pipeline. Several of the top co-occurrence clusters appeared to be linked to parvovirus B19, influenza, CMV and Epstein-Barr virus, according to a later analysis. Some IMGT-functional V segments, including TRBV6-2 and TRBV6-3, could not be distinguished by the 87-base-pair reads and were therefore excluded. A further reported finding was that TCR beta sequences accurately predicted the HLA-A and HLA-B alleles for most subjects in the first cohort. Specific HLA alleles were associated with 15,000 to 20,000 TCR beta sequences at a false discovery rate of 0.05 in a later analysis. A later genetic analysis associated a missense DCLRE1C variant with V-gene and J-gene trimming of TCR beta chains, and an independent cohort replicated the association. Most CMV-associated TCR beta chains appeared to be HLA-restricted in a later analysis, and the HLA associations seemed to be driven largely by CMV exposure. A later analysis found that TCR association rates varied across HLA loci, with DRB1 alleles showing the most associated TCRs and HLA-C alleles the fewest. In vitro tests confirmed that three of the cytomegalovirus-associated TCR beta chains recognize cytomegalovirus antigens. Presence/absence analyses assumed roughly uniform sequencing depth across donors, an assumption that may not hold. The cohort was sequenced for TCR beta chains only, and without alpha or paired-chain data the features that could be detected were limited. Correlated functional status among segregating V segments might be attributable to linkage disequilibrium, but an unknown experimental factor could not be ruled out. Because counts were too low, about 15 rarely observed V segments, including chromosome 9 orphons, were left out of the earlier analysis of approximately 500 of the donors. Compared with the approximately 600-donor mean, donors in an Asian-associated ancestry cluster had fewer N-insertions in productive TCRs, according to a later genetic analysis. A total of 150 to 200 TCR beta chains were listed by the study as associated with cytomegalovirus. An earlier analysis of around 600 of the donors showed that most TCR beta V segments appeared in productive rearrangements either about 87% or about 30% of the time, which broadly matched IMGT annotations. CMV serostatus was the only immune exposure information available for the cohort. Strong co-occurrence of HLA alleles, especially DR and DQ, made assigning TCR associations to individual alleles difficult.

Of note for this clone: The antigen this receptor binds is unknown. No base quality information exists; no much larger clone differs at one position.

Library method: the immunoSEQ multiplex PCR assay. For the multiplex PCR, a mixture combining 60 forward primers for TCR Vbeta segments and 13 reverse primers for TCR Jbeta segments was used. Amplification of the CDR3 region of rearranged TCR beta genes was performed with a multiplex PCR assay on genomic DNA. Amplified TCR beta libraries were sequenced as 87-base-pair reads on the Illumina HiSeq System. On the authors' methods: A later analysis tallied roughly 80 million unique TCR beta chains across the 700 or so repertoires, and approximately 12 million of those chains were shared by two or more donors. To remove PCR and sequencing errors, raw reads were error-corrected and collapsed into unique sequences using a nearest-neighbor algorithm that merged closely related sequences. V, D and J gene segments were assigned by aligning CDR3 sequences to IMGT reference sequences. Each retained sequence needed at least a six-nucleotide match to both a V gene segment and a J gene segment. A rearrangement was called productive if the CDR3 had no stop codons and remained in frame with V and J, and every other rearrangement was called non-productive. CDR3 was defined according to IMGT convention as the region running from the second conserved V-encoded cysteine to the conserved J-encoded phenylalanine. In an earlier analysis of more than 550 of the donors, sequences lacking an unambiguous match to a single V gene segment were excluded. In an earlier analysis of approximately 560 of the donors, a V segment was called functional when productive rearrangements were above 56.7%, and segregating when the standard deviation between donors exceeded 5%. A statistical classification framework was developed to diagnose cytomegalovirus status using the catalog of TCR beta chain sequences. V and J gene assignment, in a later analysis, came from comparing TCR nucleotide sequences with IMGT/GENE-DB human TR gene sequences. Using the TCRdist pipeline, a later analysis assigned CDR3 sequences along with most-parsimonious VDJ recombination scenarios. A later analysis defined each TCR beta chain by its CDR3 amino acid sequence plus V-gene family, and excluded reads lacking a unique V-gene family. To address suspected cross-contamination and a sequencing artifact, a later analysis removed some 620 highly shared, low-generation-probability nucleotide sequences. In a later analysis, a clonal expansion index for each public chain was calculated from normalized within-repertoire ranks of inferred template counts. Generation probabilities in a later analysis came from a VDJ recombination model fitted to out-of-frame rearrangements, and those results were checked against IGoR. Hypergeometric tests were used in a later analysis to score TCR-TCR, TCR-HLA and TCR-CMV co-occurrence, with a repertoire-size bias correction applied to the TCR pairs. A later analysis estimated false discovery rates by permuting HLA or CMV assignments 20 times. In a later analysis, co-occurring TCRs were grouped using DBSCAN, and TCRdist sequence similarity was added for clustering within HLA-allele-positive subsets. For co-occurrence clustering, repertoires with fewer than 30,000 or more than 120,000 public chains were excluded, along with a handful of repertoires with anomalous nucleotide sharing. The table comes from immuneACCESS by way of TCRdb, which keeps in-frame sequences with V and J called. Part of the clones is missing from these tables; in studies checked, under half for an unresolved V gene and the rest for unknown reasons. From that table come the V and J calls and clone size; the DNA was used to work out D and trimming. In all, the sample holds around 91,000 clones, and over 75% of those were seen once. The ten top clones hold roughly 2.5% of the sample.

In total, roughly 670 healthy bone marrow donors made up the cohort. At the time of sampling, every cohort member was nominally healthy, though immune exposures that went unrecorded were likely present. The donor tested CMV seropositive, placing the donor among the 289 seropositive members of the cohort. A peripheral blood sample was collected from each donor, and TCR beta sequencing was performed on peripheral blood mononuclear cells. The Qiagen DNeasy Blood Extraction Kit was used to extract genomic DNA from the blood cell samples. The chain links TRBV6-5 with TRBJ2-1, and TRBD1 may be the D gene, going by 5 matching bases. This receptor was obtained from a male donor in good health and CMV-seropositive. Sequenced sample: PBMCs. The CDR3 region: CASNPDRRSNEQFF. The nucleotides are TGTGCCAGCAACCCCGACAGACGGTCAAATGAGCAGTTCTTC.